Below, 2 T cell receptor beta chains from the same sample are listed, as sequenced in a study of CD8 T cells in ankylosing spondylitis. TCRdb fed the 5' RACE reads into MiXCR, producing one record per CDR3 protein. The table lists some 150,000 distinct CDR3 sequences, roughly 44% of them singletons. Sequencing was done on a sample of synovial fluid, either unsorted or a sorted T cell fraction (not recorded which). The receptors stem from a male donor with ankylosing spondylitis.

This clonotype was recorded many times. The chain recombines TRBV5-1 with TRBJ1-2; possibly TRBD1 for D (6 bases). The CDR3 consists of 14 residues. The germline V and J ends were trimmed by 4 bases and 2 bases, with 12 bases remaining between them. Germline-derived CDR1 and CDR2 are SGHRS and YFSETQ. The CDR3 DNA reads TGCGCCAGCAGCCTGGAGGGGGGAAACTATGGCTACACCTTC. Translated: CASSLEGGNYGYTF.

This clonotype was seen a handful of times. The rearrangement joins TRBV6-5 to TRBJ2-1; 7 nucleotides agree with TRBD2. Losses at the gene ends were 2 bases for V and 2 bases for J; bases not matched to a gene: 3. The CDR3 has 15 residues. CDR1 is MNHEY and CDR2 is SVGAGI in the germline V gene. CDR3 DNA sequence: TGTGCCAGCAGTTACAGGGAGGGAACCTACAATGAGCAGTTCTTC. Its protein product is CASSYREGTYNEQFF.